A single sample gave rise to the 16 T cell receptor beta chains below, sequenced in a study of long-term antiretroviral therapy in people with HIV. Samples were assayed with immunoSEQ v3.0 at survey level. The method was immunoSEQ multiplex PCR; TCRdb's version includes in-frame clones alone and lacks a portion of them. The data hold 35,000 or so clones, with over 90% observed a single time. The sample consisted of unsorted PBMCs, taken 4.1 years after starting antiretroviral therapy. These receptors were taken from a woman aged 45-65 years with HIV.

J is TRBJ1-6 and V is TRBV9, with D unresolved. The CDR3 sequence is 16 residues long. Germline assignment: CDR1 SGDLS and CDR2 YYNGEE. V lost 0 bases and J 8 bases, leaving 15 bases between the germline ends. CDR3 in amino acids: CASSVGVSQLDSPLHF. CDR3 bases: TGTGCCAGCAGCGTAGGTGTCAGCCAACTTGATTCACCCCTCCACTTT.

The chain is built from TRBV30 and TRBJ2-3; 10 nucleotides agree with TRBD2. The CDR3 length is 15 residues. V gave up 1 base and J gave up 3 bases; unmatched junction bases: 4. Germline CDR1 and CDR2: GTSNPN and SVGIG (reference sequence). The CDR3: CAWSGEAGGTDTQYF. CDR3 DNA sequence: TGTGCCTGGAGTGGAGAAGCGGGGGGGACAGATACGCAGTATTTT.

This chain links TRBV7-6 with TRBJ2-7; 7 bases align to TRBD2. Germline trimming cut 5 bases from V and 4 bases from J; bases unmatched to any gene: 14. The CDR3 extends over 16 amino acids. CDR1 and CDR2 from the germline V gene are SGHVS and FNYEAQ. CDR3 loop: CASSLSRPGGLYEQYF. The DNA for the CDR3 is TGTGCCAGCAGCCTATCCCGTCCCGGGGGACTATACGAGCAGTACTTC.

The chain is built from TRBV18 and TRBJ2-2; 7 bases are shared with TRBD1. CDR1 is KGHSH and CDR2 is LQKENI in the germline V gene. The length of the CDR3 is 17 residues. V shed 4 bases, J shed 5 bases, and the junction held 13 bases outside the gene matches. This chain's CDR3 is CASSLDATGILTGELFF. The DNA of the CDR3 is TGTGCCAGCTCACTCGACGCGACAGGGATCCTAACCGGGGAGCTGTTTTTT. Looking up the rest from reference TRBV18 and TRBJ2-2 gives the full variable domain: NAGVMQNPRHLVRRRGQEARLRCSPMKGHSHVYWYRQLPEEGLKFMVYLQKENIIDESGMPKERFSAEFPKEGPSILRIQQVVRGDSAAYFCASSLDATGILTGELFFGEGSRLTVL.

This sequence joins TRBV4-2 and TRBJ2-1; TRBD2 matches at 9 bases. J was trimmed by 2 bases and V by 3 bases; bases with no gene match: 5. The length of the CDR3 is 16 residues. Germline V CDR1 and CDR2: LGHNA, YNFKEQ. The CDR3 sequence is CASSQIAGATYNEQFF. Written as DNA, the CDR3 is TGTGCCAGCAGCCAGATAGCGGGGGCCACCTACAATGAGCAGTTCTTC.

This chain's CDR3 is CASSHHPTDTQYF. The CDR3 DNA is TGTGCCAGCAGTCACCACCCCACAGATACGCAGTATTTT. J is TRBJ2-3 and V is TRBV14; D gene uncertain. CDR1 is SGHDN, CDR2 FVKESK, per germline. V lost 6 bases and J lost 2, with 9 bases in between. The CDR3 consists of 13 residues.

The chain links TRBV11-2 to TRBJ1-2; TRBD1 is a possible D gene (5 bases). Germline loops: CDR1 SGHAT, CDR2 FQNNGV. The CDR3 is 15 residues long. Between the trimmed V and J ends, which lost 4 bases and 9 bases, there was a span of 21 bases. Written as DNA, the CDR3 is TGTGCCAGCAGCTCTGAGCTAAACAGGTTTAGGAGCTACACCTTC. Translating it yields CASSSELNRFRSYTF.

The V gene is TRBV5-1, the J gene TRBJ2-3; 9 bases are a match to TRBD1. The germline V gene encodes CDR1 SGHRS and CDR2 YFSETQ. The CDR3 extends over 15 amino acids. The V and J ends lost 3 bases and 1 base, in that order; junction bases with no gene match: 3. The CDR3 nucleotides are TGCGCCAGCAGCTCACAGGGGGCGCGCACAGATACGCAGTATTTT. Its translation: CASSSQGARTDTQYF.

This chain joins TRBV7-2 and TRBJ2-5; D tentatively reads TRBD1 or TRBD2 (7 bases each). Germline CDR1 is SGHTA and CDR2 is FQGNSA. This CDR3 spans 16 amino acids. V was shortened by 4 bases and J by 5 bases, with 20 bases between the two germline ends. Here the CDR3 DNA reads TGTGCCAGCAGCTCCTCCAGGGGGGGTGGTCGGGAGACCCAGTACTTC. Translated: CASSSSRGGGRETQYF.

J is TRBJ2-1 and V is TRBV5-1, with TRBD2 matching over 10 bases. CDR3 size: 16 residues. Germline V gene data show CDR1 as SGHRS and CDR2 as YFSETQ. V trimming: 6 bases; J trimming: 0 bases; junction bases outside the gene matches: 6. In DNA form, the CDR3 reads TGCGCCAGCACCTTAGCGGGGGGCTTCTCCTACAATGAGCAGTTCTTC. It codes for CASTLAGGFSYNEQFF.

This clone was observed a few times. The chain employs TRBV7-6 and TRBJ2-7, with D possibly being TRBD2 (5 bases). The CDR3 sequence is 12 residues long. Trimming removed 5 bases from V and 5 bases from J, with 10 bases in between. CDR1 SGHVS and CDR2 FNYEAQ come from the germline V gene. The CDR3 spells CASSNGVNEQYF. In DNA, the CDR3 is TGTGCCAGCAGCAACGGGGTCAACGAGCAGTACTTC.

This chain uses TRBV11-3 with TRBJ2-1, with 9 bases lining up with TRBD2. Germline assignment: CDR1 SGHNT and CDR2 YENEEA. CDR3 size: 16 residues. The J segment lost 8 bases and the V segment lost 5 bases, leaving 13 bases of the junction unmatched. The CDR3 loop is CASSPRRGTSNDEQFF. The CDR3 nucleotides are TGTGCCAGCAGCCCCAGACGCGGGACTAGCAACGATGAGCAGTTCTTC.

CDR3 residues: CASRRNQITGELFF. Here the CDR3 DNA reads TGTGCCAGTAGGCGAAACCAAATTACCGGGGAGCTGTTTTTT. The chain employs TRBV19 and TRBJ2-2; D call uncertain. Between the trimmed V and J ends, which lost 6 bases and 5 bases, there was a span of 13 bases. This CDR3 has 14 amino acids. The germline V gene encodes CDR1 LNHDA and CDR2 SQIVND (reference sequence). The full variable domain, rest sourced from reference TRBV19 and TRBJ2-2, is DGGITQSPKYLFRKEGQNVTLSCEQNLNHDAMYWYRQDPGQGLRLIYYSQIVNDFQKGDIAEGYSVSREKKESFPLTVTSAQKNPTAFYLCASRRNQITGELFFGEGSRLTVL.

This chain joins TRBV14 and TRBJ1-2; D is ambiguous. Germline CDR1 and CDR2: SGHDN and FVKESK. This CDR3 is built from 13 residues. The germline V and J ends were trimmed by 0 bases and 3 bases, with 5 bases remaining between them. CDR3 nucleotides: TGTGCCAGCAGCCAAGAGGTCCACTATGGCTACACCTTC. The encoded protein is CASSQEVHYGYTF.

The count of this clone is one. V is TRBV6-5 and J is TRBJ1-4; D is undetermined. V lost 6 bases and J lost 7, with 6 bases in between. CDR1 and CDR2 from the germline V gene are MNHEY and SVGAGI. The CDR3 is 11 residues long. CDR3 bases: TGTGCCAGCAGAGGACCTGAAAAACTGTTTTTT. Protein: CASRGPEKLFF.

J is TRBJ2-6 and V is TRBV10-3; D not resolved. V was pared by 0 bases and J by 2 bases, with 8 bases between. Germline CDR1 is ENHRY and CDR2 is SYGVKD. The CDR3 runs to 16 residues. Here the CDR3 reads CAISESKIPGANVLTF. The CDR3 coding sequence is TGTGCCATCAGTGAGTCTAAGATCCCTGGGGCCAACGTCCTGACTTTC.